The T cell receptor beta chain described here comes from a study of cytomegalovirus exposure and HLA in healthy donors. Study-level information: Most genotyped donors, about four fifths of more than 300, had Caucasian-associated genetic ancestry. Findings and limits, study-wide: In a later analysis, V- and J-gene trimming of beta chains associated with a DCLRE1C missense variant, replicated independently. Fewer N-insertions (relative to the roughly 610-donor mean) were reportedly seen in an Asian-associated ancestry cluster in a later analysis. In vitro testing confirmed three CMV-associated chains as specific for CMV antigens.

The study ran its PCR with 60 Vbeta and 13 Jbeta primers. Generated by immunoSEQ multiplex PCR, the TCRdb table keeps only in-frame clones and is missing some. Among 160,000 or so clones listed, roughly 82% were seen once. Comments on this clone: What it recognizes is unknown.

V lost 5 bases and J lost 1, with 14 bases in between. CDR1 MDHEN and CDR2 SYDVKM come from the germline V gene. The CDR3 has 15 residues. The source of this sequence is a woman aged 45-59 years in good health and CMV-seropositive. What was sequenced was PBMCs. This chain connects TRBV28 to TRBJ1-1, with D possibly being TRBD1 (6 bases). The CDR3 coding sequence is TGTGCCAGCAGTGTCTTCGGGGGGCCGAACACTGAAGCTTTCTTT. Encoded protein: CASSVFGGPNTEAFF.